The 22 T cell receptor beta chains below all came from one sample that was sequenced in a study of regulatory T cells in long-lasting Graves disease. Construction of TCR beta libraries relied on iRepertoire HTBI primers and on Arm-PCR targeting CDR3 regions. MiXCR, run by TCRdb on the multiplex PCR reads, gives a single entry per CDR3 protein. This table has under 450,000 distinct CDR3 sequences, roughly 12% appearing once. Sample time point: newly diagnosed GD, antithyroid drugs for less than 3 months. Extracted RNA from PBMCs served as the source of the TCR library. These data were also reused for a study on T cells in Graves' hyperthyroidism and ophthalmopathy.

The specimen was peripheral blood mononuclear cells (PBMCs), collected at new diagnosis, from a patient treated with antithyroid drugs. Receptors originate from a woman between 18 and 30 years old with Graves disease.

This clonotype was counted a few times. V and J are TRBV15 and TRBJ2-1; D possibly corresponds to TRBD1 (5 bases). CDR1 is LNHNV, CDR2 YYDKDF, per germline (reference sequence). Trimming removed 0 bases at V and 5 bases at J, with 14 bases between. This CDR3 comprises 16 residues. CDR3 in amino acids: CATSRDLPGLDNEQFF. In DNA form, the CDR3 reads TGTGCCACCAGCAGAGATCTGCCAGGGTTGGACAATGAGCAGTTCTTC.

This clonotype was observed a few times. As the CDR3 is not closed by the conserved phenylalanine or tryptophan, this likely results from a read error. DNA for the CDR3: TGTGCCAGCAGCCTCAGAGTCGGAGGGGCAGATACGCAGTATCTT. Protein product: CASSLRVGGADTQYL. V gene TRBV27 combines with J gene TRBJ2-3; maybe TRBD2 (6 bases). Trimming removed 6 bases from V and 4 bases from J, with 17 bases in between. CDR1 MNHEY and CDR2 SMNVEV come from the germline V gene (reference sequence). CDR3 length: 15 amino acids.

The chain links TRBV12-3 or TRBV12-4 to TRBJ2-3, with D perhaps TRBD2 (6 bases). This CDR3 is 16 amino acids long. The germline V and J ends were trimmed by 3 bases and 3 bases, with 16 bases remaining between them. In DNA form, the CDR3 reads TGTGCCAGCAGTTTCTTTGGGGGGTGGAGGACAGATACGCAGTATTTT. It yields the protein CASSFFGGWRTDTQYF.

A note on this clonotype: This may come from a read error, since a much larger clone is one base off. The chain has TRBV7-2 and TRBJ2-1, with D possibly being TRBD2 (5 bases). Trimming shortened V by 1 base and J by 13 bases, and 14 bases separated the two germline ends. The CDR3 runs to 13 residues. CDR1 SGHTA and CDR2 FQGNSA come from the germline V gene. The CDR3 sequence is CASSLVSRETQFF. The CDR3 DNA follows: TGTGCCAGCAGCTTAGTATCAAGGGAGACCCAGTTCTTC. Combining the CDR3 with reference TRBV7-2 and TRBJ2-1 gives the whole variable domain GAGVSQSPSNKVTEKGKDVELRCDPISGHTALYWYRQSLGQGLEFLIYFQGNSAPDKSGLPSDRFSAERTGGSVSTLTIQRTQQEDSAVYLCASSLVSRETQFFGPGTRLTVL.

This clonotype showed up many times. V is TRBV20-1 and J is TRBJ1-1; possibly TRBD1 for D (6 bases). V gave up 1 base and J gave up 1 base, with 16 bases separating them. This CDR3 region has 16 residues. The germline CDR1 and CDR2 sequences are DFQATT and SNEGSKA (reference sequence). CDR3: CSARGVSGQRNTEAFF. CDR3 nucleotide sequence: TGCAGTGCTAGAGGAGTGTCCGGACAGAGGAACACTGAAGCTTTCTTT.

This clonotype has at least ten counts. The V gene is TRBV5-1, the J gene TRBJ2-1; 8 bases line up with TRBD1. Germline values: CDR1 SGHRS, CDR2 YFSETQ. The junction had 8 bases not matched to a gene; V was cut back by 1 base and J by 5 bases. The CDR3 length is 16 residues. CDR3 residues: CASSLPGDRSNNEQFF. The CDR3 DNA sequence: TGCGCCAGCAGCTTGCCCGGGGACAGGTCGAACAATGAGCAGTTCTTC.

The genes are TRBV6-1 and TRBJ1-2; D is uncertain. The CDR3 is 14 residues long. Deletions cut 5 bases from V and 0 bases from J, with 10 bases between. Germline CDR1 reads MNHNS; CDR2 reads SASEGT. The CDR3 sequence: CASSIWGSNYGYTF. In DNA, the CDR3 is TGTGCCAGCAGTATCTGGGGATCTAACTATGGCTACACCTTC.

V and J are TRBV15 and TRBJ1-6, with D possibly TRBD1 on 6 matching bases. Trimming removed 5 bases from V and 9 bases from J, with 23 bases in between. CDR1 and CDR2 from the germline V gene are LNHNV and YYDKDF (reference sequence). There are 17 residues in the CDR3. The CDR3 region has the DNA TGTGCCACCAGCGTCTCCCCGCCGTGGACAGAAGGTTCACCCCTCCACTTT. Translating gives CATSVSPPWTEGSPLHF.

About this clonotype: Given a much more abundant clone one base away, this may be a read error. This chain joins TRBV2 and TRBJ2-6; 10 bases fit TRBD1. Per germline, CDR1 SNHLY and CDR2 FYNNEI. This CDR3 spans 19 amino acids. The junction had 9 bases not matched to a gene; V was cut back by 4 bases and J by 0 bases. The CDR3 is CASSGGTGARDSGANVLTF. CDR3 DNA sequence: TGTGCCAGCAGTGGGGGGACAGGGGCTCGTGACTCTGGGGCCAACGTCCTGACTTTC.

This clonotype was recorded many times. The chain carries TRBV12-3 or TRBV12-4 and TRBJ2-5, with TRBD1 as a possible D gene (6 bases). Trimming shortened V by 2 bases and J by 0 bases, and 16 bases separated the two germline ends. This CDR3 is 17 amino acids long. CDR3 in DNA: TGTGCCAGCAGTTTATATACTGGCGGACAGTACCAAGAGACCCAGTACTTC. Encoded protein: CASSLYTGGQYQETQYF.

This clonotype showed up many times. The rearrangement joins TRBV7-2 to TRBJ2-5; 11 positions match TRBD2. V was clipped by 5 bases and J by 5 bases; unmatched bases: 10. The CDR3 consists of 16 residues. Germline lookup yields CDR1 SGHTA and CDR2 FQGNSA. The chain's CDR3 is CASSQLGLAVRETQYF. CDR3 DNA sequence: TGTGCCAGCAGCCAACTGGGACTAGCGGTGAGGGAGACCCAGTACTTC.

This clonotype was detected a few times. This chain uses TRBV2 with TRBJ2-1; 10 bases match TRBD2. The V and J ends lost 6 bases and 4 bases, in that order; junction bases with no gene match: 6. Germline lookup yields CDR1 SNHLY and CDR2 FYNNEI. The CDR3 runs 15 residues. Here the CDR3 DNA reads TGTGCCAGCAGCCTACTAGCGGGACCTTACAATGAGCAGTTCTTC. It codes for CASSLLAGPYNEQFF.

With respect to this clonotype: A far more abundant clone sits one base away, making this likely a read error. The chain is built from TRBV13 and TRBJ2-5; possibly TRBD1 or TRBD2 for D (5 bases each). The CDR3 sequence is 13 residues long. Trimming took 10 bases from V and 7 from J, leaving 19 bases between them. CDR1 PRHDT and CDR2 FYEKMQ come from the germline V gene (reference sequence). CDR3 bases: TGTGCCATCAGTGTTCAGGGTGAGGGGACCCAGTACTTC. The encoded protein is CAISVQGEGTQYF.

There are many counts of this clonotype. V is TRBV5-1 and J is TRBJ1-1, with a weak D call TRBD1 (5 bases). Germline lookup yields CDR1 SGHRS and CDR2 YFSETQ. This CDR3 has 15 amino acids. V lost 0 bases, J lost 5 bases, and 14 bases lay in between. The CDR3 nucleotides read TGCGCCAGCAGCTTGGCCGGACACCTTGGGACTGAAGCTTTCTTT. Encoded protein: CASSLAGHLGTEAFF.

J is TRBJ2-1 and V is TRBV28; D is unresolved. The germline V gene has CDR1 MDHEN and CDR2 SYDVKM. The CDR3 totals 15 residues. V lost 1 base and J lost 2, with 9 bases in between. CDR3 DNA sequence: TGTGCCAGCAGTTTATCATCACCCGCCTACAATGAGCAGTTCTTC. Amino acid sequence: CASSLSSPAYNEQFF.

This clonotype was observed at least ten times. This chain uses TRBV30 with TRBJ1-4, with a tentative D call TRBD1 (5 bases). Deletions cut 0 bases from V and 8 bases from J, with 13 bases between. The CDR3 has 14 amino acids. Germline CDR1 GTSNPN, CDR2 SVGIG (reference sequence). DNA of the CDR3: TGTGCCTGGAGTGTTCCCGGGACGGGAGAAAAACTGTTTTTT. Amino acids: CAWSVPGTGEKLFF.

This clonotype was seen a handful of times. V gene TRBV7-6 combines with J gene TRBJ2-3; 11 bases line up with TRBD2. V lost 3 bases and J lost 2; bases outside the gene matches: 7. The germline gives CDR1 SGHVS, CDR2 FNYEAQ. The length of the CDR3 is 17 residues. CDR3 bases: TGTGCCAGCAGCTTGGTATCTAGCGGGGGGTACACAGATACGCAGTATTTT. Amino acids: CASSLVSSGGYTDTQYF.

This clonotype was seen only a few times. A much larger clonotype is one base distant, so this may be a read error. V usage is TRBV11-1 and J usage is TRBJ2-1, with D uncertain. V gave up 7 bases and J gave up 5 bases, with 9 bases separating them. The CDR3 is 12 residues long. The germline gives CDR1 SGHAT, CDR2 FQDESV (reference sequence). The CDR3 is CASTAEHNEQFF. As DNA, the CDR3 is TGTGCCAGCACTGCAGAGCACAATGAGCAGTTCTTC.

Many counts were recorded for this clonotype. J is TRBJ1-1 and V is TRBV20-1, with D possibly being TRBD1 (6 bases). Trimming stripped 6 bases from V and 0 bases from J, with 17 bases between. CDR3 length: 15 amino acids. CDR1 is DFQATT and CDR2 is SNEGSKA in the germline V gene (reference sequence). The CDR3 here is CSAHPTGGMNTEAFF. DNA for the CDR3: TGCAGTGCCCACCCGACAGGCGGTATGAACACTGAAGCTTTCTTT.

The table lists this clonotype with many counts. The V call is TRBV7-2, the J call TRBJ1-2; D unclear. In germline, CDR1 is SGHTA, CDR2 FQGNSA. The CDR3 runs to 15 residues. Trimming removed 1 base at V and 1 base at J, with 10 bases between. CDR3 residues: CASSLGSVNNYGYTF. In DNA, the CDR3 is TGTGCCAGCAGCTTAGGGTCGGTTAATAACTATGGCTACACCTTC. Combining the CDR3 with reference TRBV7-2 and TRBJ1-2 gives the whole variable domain GAGVSQSPSNKVTEKGKDVELRCDPISGHTALYWYRQSLGQGLEFLIYFQGNSAPDKSGLPSDRFSAERTGGSVSTLTIQRTQQEDSAVYLCASSLGSVNNYGYTFGSGTRLTVV.

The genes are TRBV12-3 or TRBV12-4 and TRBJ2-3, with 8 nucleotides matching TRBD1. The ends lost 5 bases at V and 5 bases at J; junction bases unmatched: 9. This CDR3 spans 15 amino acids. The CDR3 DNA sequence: TGTGCCAGCAGTCCCAGGACAGGGATCATAGATACGCAGTATTTT. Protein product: CASSPRTGIIDTQYF.

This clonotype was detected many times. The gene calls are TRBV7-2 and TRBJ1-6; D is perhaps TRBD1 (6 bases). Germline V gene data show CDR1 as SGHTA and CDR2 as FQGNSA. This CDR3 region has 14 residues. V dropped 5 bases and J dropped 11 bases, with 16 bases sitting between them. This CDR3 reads CASSPMGGATPLHF. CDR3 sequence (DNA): TGTGCCAGCAGCCCCATGGGGGGCGCGACACCCCTCCACTTT.